This T cell receptor beta chain derives from a study of radiotherapy plus CTLA-4 blockade in lung cancer. The CDR3 totals 14 residues. Trimming pared 5 bases from V and 3 bases from J, leaving 13 bases between. The germline CDR1 and CDR2 sequences are GTSNPN and SVGIG (reference sequence). Sequenced by immunoSEQ multiplex PCR; TCRdb stores in-frame clones only, minus some. The table includes about 80,000 clones, 85% to 90% detected once. This TCR came from a human donor with non-small cell lung cancer who had stable disease on radiotherapy plus ipilimumab. Sequenced here: peripheral blood, sampled from a patient treated with radiotherapy plus ipilimumab. V and J are TRBV30 and TRBJ1-4, with D tentatively TRBD1 (6 bases). CDR3 sequence (DNA): TGTGCCTGGGGTTACAGGGCGCCTAATGAAAAACTGTTTTTT. The encoded protein is CAWGYRAPNEKLFF.